This is a list of T cell receptor beta chains from one sample in a study of cytomegalovirus exposure and HLA in healthy donors. Generated by immunoSEQ multiplex PCR, the TCRdb table keeps only in-frame clones and is missing some. The top ten clones hold about 2% of a sample with under 200,000 clones, approximately 81% of them seen once. The source material was PBMCs. Receptors were obtained from a woman aged 18-30 years in good health and CMV-seropositive. Both conserved end residues are part of each CDR3. D genes are given only for firm matches. Clone size is given for some rows only: seen once, a few or many times, or a class if the clone is expanded.

TGTGCCAGCAGTGACTCGAAATCAGCGGGGGGCACGGATACGCAGTATTTT,CASSDSKSAGGTDTQYF,TRBD2,TRBV6-4,TRBJ2-3,once
TGTGCCAGCAGCAGTACAGGGGGAGAGACCCAGTACTTC,CASSSTGGETQYF,.,TRBV21-1,TRBJ2-5,.
TGTGCCAGCAGCAGACGGACAGGGGCCTATGGCTACACCTTC,CASSRRTGAYGYTF,TRBD1,TRBV7-2,TRBJ1-2,.
TGCGCCAGCAGCCAAGATCCGGCGGGGGGATACAATGAGCAGTTCTTC,CASSQDPAGGYNEQFF,TRBD2,TRBV4-3,TRBJ2-1,.
TGTGCCAGCATCGGGACTAGCGGAGATATTCAAGAGACCCAGTACTTC,CASIGTSGDIQETQYF,TRBD2,TRBV28,TRBJ2-5,.
TGTGCCAGCAGCCATCGCGGGGGGCTGAAAAACATTCAGTACTTC,CASSHRGGLKNIQYF,TRBD2,TRBV5-5,TRBJ2-4,.
TGCGCCAGCAGCCTCCAGATCTATAATTCACCCCTCCACTTT,CASSLQIYNSPLHF,.,TRBV5-1,TRBJ1-6,once
TGTGCCAGCAGCTTGGGGACAGGGGATTCACCCCTCCACTTT,CASSLGTGDSPLHF,TRBD1,TRBV7-9,TRBJ1-6,.
TGTGCCAGCAGCCAAGGAGGGATCTATGGCTACACCTTC,CASSQGGIYGYTF,.,TRBV9,TRBJ1-2,.
TGTGCCTGGAGTGTTGGGCTTGGCTACACCTTC,CAWSVGLGYTF,.,TRBV30,TRBJ1-2,.
TGTGCCAGCAGCTTATATAGCGGGGGAACAGATACGCAGTATTTT,CASSLYSGGTDTQYF,TRBD2,TRBV7-6,TRBJ2-3,.
TGTGCTAGCAGCTTAGTACCCGGGACACCTGCGAACACCGGGGAGCTGTTTTTT,CASSLVPGTPANTGELFF,.,TRBV7-7,TRBJ2-2,.
TGTGCCAGCAGCCCAAAGGGGGGGGCGCACACTGAAGCTTTCTTT,CASSPKGGAHTEAFF,.,TRBV6-6,TRBJ1-1,few
TGTGCCAGCAGCGTACAGGCCTATGAGCAGTTCTTC,CASSVQAYEQFF,.,TRBV9,TRBJ2-1,.
TGTGCCAGCAGCTTCGCTTTACCCCCCTCGGGCACTGAAGCTTTCTTT,CASSFALPPSGTEAFF,.,TRBV7-9,TRBJ1-1,.
TGTGCCAGCAGCTTAGCCTCTACTAGCGGGGATTTGGAGCAGTTCTTC,CASSLASTSGDLEQFF,TRBD2,TRBV7-2,TRBJ2-1,.
TGTGCCAGCAGCCAAGAGATAGCGGGGGGTGACCAGTACTTC,CASSQEIAGGDQYF,TRBD2,TRBV4-2,TRBJ2-5,once
TGTGCCAGCAGTCTGAGACAGCCTCCAGGCTACACCTTC,CASSLRQPPGYTF,.,TRBV28,TRBJ1-2,.
TGTGCCAGCAGCGTGGCCACAGGGCGGACTGAAGCTTTCTTT,CASSVATGRTEAFF,.,TRBV7-9,TRBJ1-1,few
TGTGCCAGCAGTTACCCGCGCCAGGGTGGCGGGGAGCTGTTTTTT,CASSYPRQGGGELFF,.,TRBV27,TRBJ2-2,.
TGCGCCAGCGTCGAGGGCCGCCGGCCTCTAAACACCGGGGAGCTGTTTTTT,CASVEGRRPLNTGELFF,.,TRBV5-1,TRBJ2-2,.
TGTGCCAGCAGTACCGGGACAGGGGCTAATGGCTACACCTTC,CASSTGTGANGYTF,TRBD1,TRBV6-1,TRBJ1-2,.
TGTGCCAGCAGTGGACATATAAACACTGAAGCTTTCTTT,CASSGHINTEAFF,.,TRBV6-5,TRBJ1-1,.
TGTGCCAGCATCTTCTACAATGAGCAGTTCTTC,CASIFYNEQFF,.,TRBV27,TRBJ2-1,.
TGCGCCAGCAGCCGAGGGAGCGGGGGGGACAATGAGCAGTTCTTC,CASSRGSGGDNEQFF,TRBD2,TRBV4-3,TRBJ2-1,once
TGTGCCAGCAGCGCGGGACCGCTGCCTAACGAGCAGTACTTC,CASSAGPLPNEQYF,.,TRBV7-6,TRBJ2-7,.
TGTGCCAGCAGCAAAGCGCCCGACCACGGGATCAAGGATGAGCAGTTCTTC,CASSKAPDHGIKDEQFF,.,TRBV21-1,TRBJ2-1,.
TGTGCCAGTAGTATTGATGGACTAGCGGGGGGTTGGGCCCAGTACTTC,CASSIDGLAGGWAQYF,TRBD2,TRBV19,TRBJ2-5,.
TGTGCCAGCAGCCCTCTCGGGCAGGGCTATGGCTACACCTTC,CASSPLGQGYGYTF,.,TRBV6-5,TRBJ1-2,.
TGTGCCAGCAGCTTAGCGAACAGGGATGAGCAGTTCTTC,CASSLANRDEQFF,.,TRBV7-2,TRBJ2-1,.
TGTGCCAGCAGTCAAGGACTAGCGGGGGGCATTGGGGAGCTGTTTTTT,CASSQGLAGGIGELFF,TRBD2,TRBV6-6,TRBJ2-2,.
TGTGCCAGCAGCTTAACGGCTAGCGGGGGTGTCCCCTACAATGAGCAGTTCTTC,CASSLTASGGVPYNEQFF,TRBD2,TRBV11-2,TRBJ2-1,.
TGTGCCACCAGCAGATCCCTCGGGCAGGGGCGCTCCTATAATTCACCCCTCCACTTT,CATSRSLGQGRSYNSPLHF,.,TRBV15,TRBJ1-6,.
TGTGCCAGCAGTTCAAGGTACACGACAGCGAACCAGGGAGAGACCCAGTACTTC,CASSSRYTTANQGETQYF,.,TRBV28,TRBJ2-5,.
TGTGCCAGCAGCCAAGACGGTACGGGACAGTATACGAACACTGAAGCTTTCTTT,CASSQDGTGQYTNTEAFF,TRBD1,TRBV4-2,TRBJ1-1,few
TGTGCCAGTACACCTAGCGGGGGGTTCCAAGAGACCCAGTACTTC,CASTPSGGFQETQYF,TRBD2,TRBV19,TRBJ2-5,.
TGTGCCAGCAGTTATACAGGTGGCACTGAAGCTTTCTTT,CASSYTGGTEAFF,.,TRBV6-5,TRBJ1-1,.
TGTGCCAGCAGCTTAGGCACGGGGATCTCTGGAAACACCATATATTTT,CASSLGTGISGNTIYF,.,TRBV13,TRBJ1-3,.
TGTGCCAGCAGTTCCCGGAGTTCAGATACGCAGTATTTT,CASSSRSSDTQYF,.,TRBV6-5,TRBJ2-3,.
TGTGCCAGTCTCCTAGCGGGGCACACCGGGGAGCTGTTTTTT,CASLLAGHTGELFF,TRBD2,TRBV5-6,TRBJ2-2,.
TGTGCCTGGAGTAAACCCGACAGGGGATGGGACACTGAAGCTTTCTTT,CAWSKPDRGWDTEAFF,TRBD1,TRBV30,TRBJ1-1,.
TGCGCCAGCCTTAGCGGGGGGGTCACAGATACGCAGTATTTT,CASLSGGVTDTQYF,TRBD2,TRBV10-2,TRBJ2-3,.
TGTGCCAGCAGTGATCGCTCAGGGATCGGCTACACCTTC,CASSDRSGIGYTF,.,TRBV25-1,TRBJ1-2,.
TGCGCCAGCAGCCAAGGTGCCAGGGTCACCGGGGAGCTGTTTTTT,CASSQGARVTGELFF,.,TRBV4-3,TRBJ2-2,few
TGTGCCAGCAGCTCGGACCCGCAGACAGGGGGATTGGTAACCATATATTTT,CASSSDPQTGGLVTIYF,TRBD1,TRBV5-5,TRBJ1-3,.
TGTGCCAGCAGCTTTAGGACAGGGAGTGGCTACACCTTC,CASSFRTGSGYTF,TRBD1,TRBV25-1,TRBJ1-2,.
TGTGCCAGCAGTCTGTACTGGGAGGGGGCCCAGTACTTC,CASSLYWEGAQYF,.,TRBV2,TRBJ2-5,few
TGTGCCAGCAGCCAAGGGGCTGGGCGGGGGGGCGGAGAGACCCAGTACTTC,CASSQGAGRGGGETQYF,TRBD2,TRBV4-2,TRBJ2-5,.
TGTGCCAGCAGCCGGGGTTACAATGAGCAGTTCTTC,CASSRGYNEQFF,.,TRBV25-1,TRBJ2-1,.
TGTGCCAGCAGCTTCCAGGGGGATGCTGGAAACACCATATATTTT,CASSFQGDAGNTIYF,TRBD1,TRBV7-6,TRBJ1-3,once